This T cell receptor beta chain was sequenced for a study of CD8 T cells in Susac syndrome. The study, taken as a whole, reports: By the study's own acknowledgment, its TCR sequencing and HLA analysis included relatively few individuals.

Random hexamers were used to reverse transcribe an amount of roughly 0.45 to 1 ug RNA. TCRdb re-derived calls from the immunoSEQ multiplex PCR reads in MiXCR, one entry per CDR3 protein. The table shows roughly 150,000 distinct CDR3 sequences, with roughly 95% occurring only once. About this clonotype: Antigen: not known.

From blood CD8+ and CD4+ T cells, the TCR beta chain was sequenced. Both CD4+ and CD8+ T cells were negatively isolated, and TEMRA cells underwent FACS enrichment. Sequences were obtained from CD4+ T cells from PBMCs. The TCR originated in a human donor with multiple sclerosis.

The chain's CDR3 is CASSQVLLAGHGYNEQFF. The CDR3 region has the DNA TGCGCCAGCAGCCAAGTCCTACTAGCGGGACATGGCTACAATGAGCAGTTCTTC. The J gene is TRBJ2-1, the V gene TRBV4-3; TRBD2 matches at 10 bases. Trimming at V came to 1 base and at J to 3 bases, leaving 9 bases not matched to a gene. Germline V gene data show CDR1 as LGHNA and CDR2 as YSLEER. CDR3 length equals 18 residues.